Sequencing of this T cell receptor beta chain was carried out in a study of glioma-infiltrating T cells. Study conclusions and caveats: A blood CDR3 motif signature was depleted in highly divergent patients.

Amplification of TCR alpha and beta CDR3 regions from RNA used iRepertoire nested multiplex PCR. TCRdb analysed the multiplex PCR reads with MiXCR anew, one entry per CDR3 protein. The repertoire consists of about 410,000 distinct CDR3 sequences, with 41% occurring once and the leading ten covering about 11%. The count of this clonotype is one. Its antigen is unknown. The J segment lost 7 bases and the V segment lost 2 bases, leaving 9 bases of the junction unmatched. The length of the CDR3 is 16 residues. The germline CDR1 and CDR2 sequences are MNHEY and SVGEGT. The sequenced material came from glioma tissue, nonneoplastic brain tissue, or PBMCs (not recorded which). V usage is TRBV6-2 or TRBV6-3 and J usage is TRBJ2-1, with 9 bases that match TRBD1. The sequence came from a human donor with low-grade glioma or glioblastoma, undergoing nonglioma brain surgery, or in good health (not recorded which). Here the CDR3 reads CASSYPTGTGRNEQFF. In DNA, the CDR3 is TGTGCCAGCAGTTACCCAACCGGGACAGGGCGGAATGAGCAGTTCTTC.